The 30 T cell receptor beta chains below were found in one sample sequenced in a study of Ad26.COV2.S vaccination and SARS-CoV-2 variants. Some clones are missing from TCRdb's copy, which holds only in-frame ones; the method was immunoSEQ multiplex PCR. The table shows over 450,000 clones, with 80% to 90% occurring only once. The treatment is: about 20 received Ad26.COV2.S at low or high dose, single or two shots; about five received placebo; per-sample allocation not given. Specimens were obtained on day 63 following the first vaccine or placebo injection. Sequenced here: peripheral blood, sampled in a trial of Ad26.COV2.S vaccine versus placebo. These receptors were collected from a person between 18 and 60 years old who received the Ad26.COV2.S COVID-19 vaccine or a placebo.

The V call is TRBV4-2, the J call TRBJ1-4; possible D gene TRBD1, 6 bases. Germline assignment: CDR1 LGHNA and CDR2 YNFKEQ. The CDR3 is 16 amino acids. Trimming removed 9 bases from V and 5 bases from J, with 22 bases in between. The CDR3 nucleotides are TGTGCCAGTCAAGGCCGGGGGCATGGGAACAATGAAAAACTGTTTTTT. Amino acids: CASQGRGHGNNEKLFF.

The chain carries TRBV7-9 and TRBJ1-5; possible D gene TRBD1, 6 bases. From germline, CDR1 is SEHNR and CDR2 FQNEAQ (reference sequence). Trimming cost V 5 bases and J 0 bases, with 8 bases left between them. This CDR3 has 14 residues. The CDR3 is CASSRTDSNQPQHF. CDR3 coding DNA: TGTGCCAGCAGCCGGACAGATAGCAATCAGCCCCAGCATTTT.

The chain combines TRBV15 with TRBJ1-1; the match to TRBD1 covers 7 bases. Trimming removed 3 bases from V and 2 bases from J; junction bases left unmatched: 6. Germline V lookup: CDR1 LNHNV, CDR2 YYDKDF (reference sequence). CDR3 length: 15 amino acids. DNA of the CDR3: TGTGCCACCAGCAGTCGACAGGGTTTTAACACTGAAGCTTTCTTT. Residues: CATSSRQGFNTEAFF.

The chain uses TRBV6-2 or TRBV6-3 and TRBJ2-2, with 7 bases identical to TRBD2. CDR3 size: 15 residues. Germline assignment: CDR1 MNHEY and CDR2 SVGEGT. With V trimmed by 5 bases and J by 5 bases, 8 bases remained unmatched. CDR3 DNA: TGTGCCAGCAGTCAAAGCGGGGAAGGGACCGGGGAGCTGTTTTTT. It translates to CASSQSGEGTGELFF.

This clone was seen a handful of times. The CDR3 nucleotides read TGTGCCAGCAGCTATCGGACAGGAACCCAAGAGACCCAGTACTTC. Its protein product is CASSYRTGTQETQYF. V is TRBV7-6 and J is TRBJ2-5, with TRBD1 matching over 7 bases. V shed 4 bases, J shed 1 base, and the junction held 6 bases outside the gene matches. This CDR3 comprises 15 residues. Germline values: CDR1 SGHVS, CDR2 FNYEAQ.

This clone was picked up many times. The chain joins TRBV15 to TRBJ2-1; TRBD2 matches at 8 bases. CDR3 length: 16 amino acids. The germline V gene has CDR1 LNHNV and CDR2 YYDKDF (reference sequence). J lost 10 bases, V lost 0 bases, and 11 bases had no gene match. CDR3 DNA: TGTGCCACCAGCAGAGAGTCAGCGGGGGCCCCAATGGAGCAGTTCTTC. Residues: CATSRESAGAPMEQFF.

The CDR3 nucleotides read TGTGCCAGCAGTTCCCCGGGACAGATTGACACTGAAGCTTTCTTT. Translated: CASSSPGQIDTEAFF. V and J are TRBV6-6 and TRBJ1-1; 7 bases agree with TRBD1. Germline-derived CDR1 and CDR2 are MNHNY and SVGAGI (reference sequence). With V trimmed by 4 bases and J by 3 bases, 8 bases remained unmatched. The CDR3 has 15 residues.

V and J are TRBV7-8 and TRBJ2-7, with 7 bases lining up with TRBD2. Germline V lookup: CDR1 SGHVS, CDR2 FQNEAQ. The V and J ends lost 5 bases and 4 bases, in that order; junction bases with no gene match: 11. The CDR3 contains 15 residues. The CDR3 DNA reads as TGTGCCAGCAGCCAGAGGGCCACGGGAGGATACGAGCAGTACTTC. It encodes CASSQRATGGYEQYF. Supplemented by reference TRBV7-8 and TRBJ2-7, the full variable domain reads GAGVSQSPRYKVAKRGQDVALRCDPISGHVSLFWYQQALGQGPEFLTYFQNEAQLDKSGLPSDRFFAERPEGSVSTLKIQRTQQEDSAVYLCASSQRATGGYEQYFGPGTRLTVT.

The chain is built from TRBV15 and TRBJ1-5, with D tentatively TRBD1 (6 bases). Trimming cost V 0 bases and J 9 bases, with 18 bases left between them. Germline CDR1 and CDR2: LNHNV and YYDKDF (reference sequence). CDR3 length: 16 residues. Here the CDR3 DNA reads TGTGCCACCAGCAGAGAGGGGTCGACAGGCTCCTTGCCCCAGCATTTT. Its protein product is CATSREGSTGSLPQHF.

The chain employs TRBV27 and TRBJ2-3; a weak D match, TRBD2 (6 bases). CDR1 is MNHEY, CDR2 SMNVEV, per germline (reference sequence). This CDR3 contains 14 residues. The V end was cut by 7 bases, the J end by 2 bases, with 13 bases between. CDR3 bases: TGTGCCAGCACCGGACTACCATACACAGATACGCAGTATTTT. It encodes CASTGLPYTDTQYF.

V usage is TRBV7-9 and J usage is TRBJ2-7; D unresolved. Looked up from germline, CDR1 is SEHNR and CDR2 is FQNEAQ (reference sequence). This CDR3 spans 13 amino acids. V lost 4 bases to trimming and J lost 5 bases, with 12 bases between them. CDR3 protein: CASSYLPADEQYF. DNA of the CDR3: TGTGCCAGCAGCTATCTCCCCGCGGACGAGCAGTACTTC.

The chain couples TRBV3-1 (or the pseudogene TRBV3-2) to TRBJ1-2; tentative D call: TRBD1 (6 bases). Per the germline V gene, CDR1 is LGHDT and CDR2 is YNNKEL (reference sequence). There are 16 residues in the CDR3. Trimming took off 4 bases at V and 6 bases at J, with 21 bases between the two ends. The CDR3 region is CASSPDARGILDGYTF. CDR3 in DNA: TGTGCCAGCAGCCCCGACGCGAGGGGGATCTTGGATGGCTACACCTTC.

The chain uses TRBV5-1 and TRBJ2-5; the match to TRBD1 covers 7 bases. CDR1 and CDR2 (germline): SGHRS, YFSETQ. CDR3 length: 14 amino acids. Trimming at V came to 4 bases and at J to 5 bases, leaving 8 bases not matched to a gene. CDR3 in amino acids: CASSPSTGAETQYF. The CDR3 nucleotides are TGCGCCAGCAGCCCGTCTACAGGGGCGGAGACCCAGTACTTC. The full variable domain, rest sourced from reference TRBV5-1 and TRBJ2-5, is KAGVTQTPRYLIKTRGQQVTLSCSPISGHRSVSWYQQTPGQGLQFLFEYFSETQRNKGNFPGRFSGRQFSNSRSEMNVSTLELGDSALYLCASSPSTGAETQYFGPGTRLLVL.

The V call is TRBV19, the J call TRBJ2-3; a weak D match, TRBD2 (5 bases). The CDR3 sequence is 13 residues long. Germline values: CDR1 LNHDA, CDR2 SQIVND (reference sequence). V lost 3 bases and J lost 2, with 6 bases in between. The CDR3 region has the DNA TGTGCCAGTAGTATTAGCGCCACAGATACGCAGTATTTT. This codes for CASSISATDTQYF.

The rearrangement uses TRBV28 and TRBJ1-2; maybe TRBD1 (5 bases). From germline, CDR1 is MDHEN and CDR2 SYDVKM. The CDR3 extends over 13 amino acids. The V end lost 2 bases, the J end lost 5 bases, and 9 bases lay between the germline ends. CDR3 DNA: TGTGCCAGCAGTTTAATGGGACCTTATGGCTACACCTTC. Its translation: CASSLMGPYGYTF.

V is TRBV19 and J is TRBJ1-5; possible D gene TRBD1, 6 bases. Trimming shortened V by 7 bases and J by 0 bases, and 16 bases separated the two germline ends. Per germline, CDR1 LNHDA and CDR2 SQIVND (reference sequence). The CDR3 covers 16 residues. CDR3 coding DNA: TGTGCCAGTACTCCAGTTCAGGGGTATAGCAATCAGCCCCAGCATTTT. Its protein product is CASTPVQGYSNQPQHF. The whole variable domain, filled in from reference TRBV19 and TRBJ1-5, reads DGGITQSPKYLFRKEGQNVTLSCEQNLNHDAMYWYRQDPGQGLRLIYYSQIVNDFQKGDIAEGYSVSREKKESFPLTVTSAQKNPTAFYLCASTPVQGYSNQPQHFGDGTRLSIL.

V and J are TRBV7-6 and TRBJ1-1; D unresolved. Trimming left V 1 base short and J 5 bases short, with 11 bases between. The CDR3 sequence is 14 residues long. Looked up from germline, CDR1 is SGHVS and CDR2 is FNYEAQ. CDR3: CASSLDLYGTEAFF. The CDR3 DNA sequence: TGTGCCAGCAGCTTAGATTTGTACGGGACTGAAGCTTTCTTT. Full variable domain (outside the CDR3, taken from reference TRBV7-6 and TRBJ1-1): GAGVSQSPRYKVTKRGQDVALRCDPISGHVSLYWYRQALGQGPEFLTYFNYEAQQDKSGLPNDRFSAERPEGSISTLTIQRTEQRDSAMYRCASSLDLYGTEAFFGQGTRLTVV.

The rearrangement links TRBV5-1 to TRBJ1-6; 7 bases map to TRBD1. There are 13 residues in the CDR3. Germline V gene lookup returns CDR1 SGHRS and CDR2 YFSETQ. V shed 4 bases, J shed 10 bases, and the junction held 5 bases outside the gene matches. The CDR3 nucleotides are TGCGCCAGCAGCACAGGGGTGAGCTCACCCCTCCACTTT. As protein: CASSTGVSSPLHF. Supplemented by reference TRBV5-1 and TRBJ1-6, the full variable domain reads KAGVTQTPRYLIKTRGQQVTLSCSPISGHRSVSWYQQTPGQGLQFLFEYFSETQRNKGNFPGRFSGRQFSNSRSEMNVSTLELGDSALYLCASSTGVSSPLHFGNGTRLTVT.

The rearrangement joins TRBV7-6 to TRBJ1-3; D not certain. The V gene's germline CDR1 is SGHVS and CDR2 FNYEAQ. CDR3 length equals 16 residues. Deletions cut 0 bases from V and 0 bases from J, with 9 bases between. Here the CDR3 DNA reads TGTGCCAGCAGCTTAGCGTCGTTAAGCTCTGGAAACACCATATATTTT. This sequence encodes CASSLASLSSGNTIYF. Together with reference TRBV7-6 and TRBJ1-3, the CDR3 gives the full variable domain: GAGVSQSPRYKVTKRGQDVALRCDPISGHVSLYWYRQALGQGPEFLTYFNYEAQQDKSGLPNDRFSAERPEGSISTLTIQRTEQRDSAMYRCASSLASLSSGNTIYFGEGSWLTVV.

This clone was observed a single time. The rearrangement links TRBV4-3 to TRBJ2-1, with D possibly being TRBD1 (7 bases). The germline V and J ends were trimmed by 4 bases and 5 bases, with 18 bases remaining between them. Germline loops: CDR1 LGHNA, CDR2 YSLEER. The CDR3 is 16 residues long. As DNA, the CDR3 is TGCGCCAGCAGCCGCGGGACAGCTACAAGGGACAATGAGCAGTTCTTC. Encoded protein: CASSRGTATRDNEQFF.

This clone showed up just once. The chain links TRBV6-5 to TRBJ2-2; D uncertain. This CDR3 is built from 14 residues. The germline V gene has CDR1 MNHEY and CDR2 SVGAGI. V lost 7 bases, J lost 2 bases, and 11 bases lay in between. CDR3 sequence reads: CASTFTYNTGELFF. CDR3 coding DNA: TGTGCCAGCACCTTCACCTACAACACCGGGGAGCTGTTTTTT.

The V and J genes are TRBV6-5 and TRBJ1-5; the match to TRBD1 covers 9 bases. CDR1 is MNHEY, CDR2 SVGAGI, per germline. CDR3 length equals 14 residues. The trim removed 6 bases at V and 2 bases at J, leaving 2 bases unmatched. In nucleotides, the CDR3 is TGTGCCAGCAGGGGACAGGGAGGCAATCAGCCCCAGCATTTT. Its protein product is CASRGQGGNQPQHF.

As regards this clone: One end of the junction fails to match germline, which may point to a read error. The J gene is TRBJ2-3, the V gene TRBV6-1, with 9 positions matching TRBD2. Germline V CDR1 and CDR2: MNHNS, SASEGT. This CDR3 is built from 14 residues. The chain's CDR3 is CASGDSGRSDTQYF. Written as DNA, the CDR3 is TGTGCCAGCGGTGATAGCGGGAGATCAGATACGCAGTATTTT.

The chain employs TRBV15 and TRBJ1-5; perhaps TRBD1 as D (6 bases). The CDR3 loop spans 18 amino acids. Germline V CDR1 and CDR2: LNHNV, YYDKDF (reference sequence). V lost 2 bases to trimming and J lost 0 bases, with 17 bases between them. CDR3 nucleotide sequence: TGTGCCACCAGCAGATATCTCAGGGGACGATATAGCAATCAGCCCCAGCATTTT. It encodes CATSRYLRGRYSNQPQHF.

The chain employs TRBV11-3 and TRBJ2-1; D gene unclear. V was trimmed by 0 bases and J by 10 bases, leaving 10 bases between them. The CDR3 extends over 13 amino acids. Germline V gene lookup returns CDR1 SGHNT and CDR2 YENEEA. CDR3 region: CASSLEGIREQFF. The CDR3 DNA reads TGTGCCAGCAGCTTAGAGGGAATTCGCGAGCAGTTCTTC.

The rearrangement joins TRBV4-1 to TRBJ1-4; no firm D call. The CDR3 runs 13 residues. The ends were cut back, 4 bases at V and 11 bases at J, with 14 bases in the middle. Germline CDR1 MGHRA, CDR2 YSYEKL. The CDR3 loop reads CASSPGVGFKLFF. The CDR3 DNA reads TGCGCCAGCAGCCCCGGGGTAGGGTTTAAACTGTTTTTT.

The chain uses TRBV25-1 and TRBJ2-2; D not resolved. Germline CDR1 is MGHDK and CDR2 is SYGVNS. The ends were cut back, 4 bases at V and 5 bases at J, with 17 bases in the middle. This CDR3 spans 16 amino acids. CDR3 loop: CASSGTVRKWTGELFF. The CDR3 region has the DNA TGTGCCAGCAGTGGTACGGTAAGGAAGTGGACCGGGGAGCTGTTTTTT.

This rearrangement joins TRBV5-1 to TRBJ1-5, with D unclear. V was pared by 4 bases and J by 9 bases, with 14 bases between. Germline lookup yields CDR1 SGHRS and CDR2 YFSETQ. This CDR3 is built from 13 residues. The CDR3 DNA follows: TGCGCCAGCAGCCTGGACCCAGACCGGCCCCAGCATTTT. Protein sequence: CASSLDPDRPQHF.

This clone showed up just a few times. The chain joins TRBV19 to TRBJ1-4; D is uncertain. The CDR3 extends over 15 amino acids. The germline gives CDR1 LNHDA, CDR2 SQIVND (reference sequence). V was trimmed by 7 bases and J by 0 bases, leaving 12 bases between them. The CDR3 region is CASTESVATNEKLFF. CDR3 DNA: TGTGCCAGTACCGAATCTGTTGCAACTAATGAAAAACTGTTTTTT. Looking up the rest from reference TRBV19 and TRBJ1-4 gives the full variable domain: DGGITQSPKYLFRKEGQNVTLSCEQNLNHDAMYWYRQDPGQGLRLIYYSQIVNDFQKGDIAEGYSVSREKKESFPLTVTSAQKNPTAFYLCASTESVATNEKLFFGSGTQLSVL.

CDR3 sequence reads: CASSGDGAKKLFF. In DNA form, the CDR3 reads TGTGCCAGTAGCGGGGATGGAGCGAAAAAACTGTTTTTT. The chain carries TRBV19 and TRBJ1-4; D remains unclear. V lost 6 bases and J lost 9, with 14 bases in between. This CDR3 is 13 amino acids long. Germline CDR1 is LNHDA and CDR2 is SQIVND (reference sequence).